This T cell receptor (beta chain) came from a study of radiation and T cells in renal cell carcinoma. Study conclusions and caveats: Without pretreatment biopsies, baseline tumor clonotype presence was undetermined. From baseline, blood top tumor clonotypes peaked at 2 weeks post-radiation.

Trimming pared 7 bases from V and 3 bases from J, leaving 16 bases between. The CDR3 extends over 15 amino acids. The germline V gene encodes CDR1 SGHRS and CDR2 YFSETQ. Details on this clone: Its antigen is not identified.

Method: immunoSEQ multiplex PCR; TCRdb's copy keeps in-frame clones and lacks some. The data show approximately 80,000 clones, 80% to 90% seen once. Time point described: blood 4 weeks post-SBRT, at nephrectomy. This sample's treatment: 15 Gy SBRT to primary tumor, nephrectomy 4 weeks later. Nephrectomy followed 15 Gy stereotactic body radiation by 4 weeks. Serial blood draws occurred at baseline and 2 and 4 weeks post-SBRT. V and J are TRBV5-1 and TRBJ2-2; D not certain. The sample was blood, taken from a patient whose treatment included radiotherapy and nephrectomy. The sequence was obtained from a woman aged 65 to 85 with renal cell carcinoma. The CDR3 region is CASGPFGPDTGELFF. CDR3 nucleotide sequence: TGCGCCAGCGGACCGTTTGGTCCCGACACCGGGGAGCTGTTTTTT. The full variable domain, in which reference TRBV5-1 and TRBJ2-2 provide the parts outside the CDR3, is KAGVTQTPRYLIKTRGQQVTLSCSPISGHRSVSWYQQTPGQGLQFLFEYFSETQRNKGNFPGRFSGRQFSNSRSEMNVSTLELGDSALYLCASGPFGPDTGELFFGEGSRLTVL.